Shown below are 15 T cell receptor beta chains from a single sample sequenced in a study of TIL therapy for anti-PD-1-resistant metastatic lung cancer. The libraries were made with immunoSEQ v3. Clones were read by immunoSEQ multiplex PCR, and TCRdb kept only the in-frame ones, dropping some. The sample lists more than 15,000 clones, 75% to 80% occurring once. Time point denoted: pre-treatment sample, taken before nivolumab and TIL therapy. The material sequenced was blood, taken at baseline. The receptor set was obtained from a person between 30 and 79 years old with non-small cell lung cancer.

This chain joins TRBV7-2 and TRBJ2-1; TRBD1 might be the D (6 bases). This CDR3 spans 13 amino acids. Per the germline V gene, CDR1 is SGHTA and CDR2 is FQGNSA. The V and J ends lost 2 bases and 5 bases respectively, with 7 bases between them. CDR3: CASSLNRDNEQFF. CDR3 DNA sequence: TGTGCCAGCAGCTTAAACAGGGACAATGAGCAGTTCTTC.

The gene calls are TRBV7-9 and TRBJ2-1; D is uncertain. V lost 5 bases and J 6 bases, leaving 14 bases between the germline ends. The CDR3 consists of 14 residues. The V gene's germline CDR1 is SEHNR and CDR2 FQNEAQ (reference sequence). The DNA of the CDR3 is TGTGCCAGCAGCCTTGAGGTGGACGTCAATGAGCAGTTCTTC. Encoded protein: CASSLEVDVNEQFF.

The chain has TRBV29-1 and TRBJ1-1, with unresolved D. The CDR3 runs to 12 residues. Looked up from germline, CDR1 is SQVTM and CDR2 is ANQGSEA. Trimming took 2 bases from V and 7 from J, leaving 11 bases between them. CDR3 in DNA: TGCAGCGTTGAATCCACGGGGATTGAAGCTTTCTTT. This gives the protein CSVESTGIEAFF.

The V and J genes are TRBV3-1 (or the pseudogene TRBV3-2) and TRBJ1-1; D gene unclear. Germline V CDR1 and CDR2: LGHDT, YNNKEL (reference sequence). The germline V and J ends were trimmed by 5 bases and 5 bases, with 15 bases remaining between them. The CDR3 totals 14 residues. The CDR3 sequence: CASSGHRGKTEAFF. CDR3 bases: TGTGCCAGCAGCGGCCACCGGGGAAAGACTGAAGCTTTCTTT.

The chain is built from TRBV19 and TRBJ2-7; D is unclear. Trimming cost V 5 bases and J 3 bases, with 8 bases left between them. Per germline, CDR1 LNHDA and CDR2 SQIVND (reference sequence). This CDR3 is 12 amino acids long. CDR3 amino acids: CASSEGYYEQYF. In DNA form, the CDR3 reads TGTGCCAGTAGTGAAGGGTACTACGAGCAGTACTTC. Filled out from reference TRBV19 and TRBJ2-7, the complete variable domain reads DGGITQSPKYLFRKEGQNVTLSCEQNLNHDAMYWYRQDPGQGLRLIYYSQIVNDFQKGDIAEGYSVSREKKESFPLTVTSAQKNPTAFYLCASSEGYYEQYFGPGTRLTVT.

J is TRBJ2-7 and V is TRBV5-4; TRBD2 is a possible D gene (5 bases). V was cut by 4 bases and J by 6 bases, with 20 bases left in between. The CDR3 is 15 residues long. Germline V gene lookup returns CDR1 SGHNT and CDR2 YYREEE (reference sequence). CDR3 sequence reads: CASSPGLRDLGEQYF. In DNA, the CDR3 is TGTGCCAGCAGCCCGGGATTACGGGATCTAGGCGAGCAGTACTTC. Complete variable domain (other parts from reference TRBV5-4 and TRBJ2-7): ETGVTQSPTHLIKTRGQQVTLRCSSQSGHNTVSWYQQALGQGPQFIFQYYREEENGRGNFPPRFSGLQFPNYSSELNVNALELDDSALYLCASSPGLRDLGEQYFGPGTRLTVT.

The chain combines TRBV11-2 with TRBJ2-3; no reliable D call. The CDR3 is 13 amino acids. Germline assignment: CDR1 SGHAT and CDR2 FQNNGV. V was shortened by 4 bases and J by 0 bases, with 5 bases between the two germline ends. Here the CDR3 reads CASSSPSTDTQYF. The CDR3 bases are TGTGCCAGCAGCTCCCCTAGCACAGATACGCAGTATTTT.

CDR3 sequence: CASSLGGRAGPTGETQYF. The DNA of the CDR3 is TGCGCCAGCAGCTTGGGAGGTAGGGCGGGACCTACGGGGGAGACCCAGTACTTC. The chain uses TRBV5-1 and TRBJ2-5, with D perhaps matching TRBD2 (6 bases). Germline V gives CDR1 SGHRS, CDR2 YFSETQ. Trimming stripped 0 bases from V and 5 bases from J, with 23 bases between. The CDR3 extends over 18 amino acids.

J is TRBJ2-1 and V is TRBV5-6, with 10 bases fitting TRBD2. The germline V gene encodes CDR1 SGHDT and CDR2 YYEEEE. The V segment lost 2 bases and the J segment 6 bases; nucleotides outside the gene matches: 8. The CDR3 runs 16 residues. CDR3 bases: TGTGCCAGCAGCTTCCTCACTAGCGGGAACCTCAATGAGCAGTTCTTC. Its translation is CASSFLTSGNLNEQFF.

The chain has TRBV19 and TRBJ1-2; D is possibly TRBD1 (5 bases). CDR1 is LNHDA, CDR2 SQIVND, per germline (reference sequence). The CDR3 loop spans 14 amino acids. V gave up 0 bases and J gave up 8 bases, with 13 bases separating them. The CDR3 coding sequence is TGTGCCAGTAGTATAGATCCGGACAACGGGGGCTACACCTTC. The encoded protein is CASSIDPDNGGYTF.

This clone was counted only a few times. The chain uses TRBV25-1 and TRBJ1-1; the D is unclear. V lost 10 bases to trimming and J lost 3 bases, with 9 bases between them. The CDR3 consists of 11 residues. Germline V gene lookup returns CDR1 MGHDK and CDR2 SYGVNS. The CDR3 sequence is CATMSHTEAFF. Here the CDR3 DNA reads TGTGCCACCATGAGCCACACTGAAGCTTTCTTT.

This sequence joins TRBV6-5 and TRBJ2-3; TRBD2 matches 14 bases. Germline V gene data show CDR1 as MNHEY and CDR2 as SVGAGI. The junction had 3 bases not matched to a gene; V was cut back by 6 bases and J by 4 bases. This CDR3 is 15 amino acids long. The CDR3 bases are TGTGCCAGCAGAAGACTAGCGGGAGGGGCAGATACGCAGTATTTT. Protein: CASRRLAGGADTQYF.

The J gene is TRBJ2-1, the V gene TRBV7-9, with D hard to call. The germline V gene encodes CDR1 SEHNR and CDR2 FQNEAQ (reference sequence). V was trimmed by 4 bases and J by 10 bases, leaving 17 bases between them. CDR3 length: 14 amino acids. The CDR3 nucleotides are TGTGCCAGCAGCTCCCAGGAAGGGCGCCGGGAGCAGTTCTTC. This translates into CASSSQEGRREQFF.

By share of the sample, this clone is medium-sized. CDR3 nucleotide sequence: TGTGCCAGTAGGGACGGACAGGGTGGAACCTACGAGCAGTACTTC. It translates to CASRDGQGGTYEQYF. The chain has TRBV19 and TRBJ2-7; 8 bases fit TRBD1. CDR1 LNHDA and CDR2 SQIVND come from the germline V gene (reference sequence). The CDR3 extends over 15 amino acids. V gave up 6 bases and J gave up 2 bases; unmatched junction bases: 9. Full variable domain (outside the CDR3, taken from reference TRBV19 and TRBJ2-7): DGGITQSPKYLFRKEGQNVTLSCEQNLNHDAMYWYRQDPGQGLRLIYYSQIVNDFQKGDIAEGYSVSREKKESFPLTVTSAQKNPTAFYLCASRDGQGGTYEQYFGPGTRLTVT.

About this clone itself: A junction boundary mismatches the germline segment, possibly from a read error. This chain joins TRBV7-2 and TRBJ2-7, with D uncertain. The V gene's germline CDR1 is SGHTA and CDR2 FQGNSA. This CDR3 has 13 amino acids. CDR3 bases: TGTGTCAGCCAAGGAAGGGTTTCCTACGAGCAGTACTTC. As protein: CVSQGRVSYEQYF.